These T cell receptor beta chains were read from a single sample in a study of blood T cell repertoires in COVID-19. Libraries were prepared by immunoSEQ multiplex PCR; TCRdb keeps only in-frame clonotypes and omits some of them. This table has about 64,000 clones, about nine tenths appearing once. The specimen was peripheral blood. The receptors shown here come from a man aged 45 to 65 with active COVID-19. The CDR3 runs from the conserved cysteine through the conserved F or W. A D gene is named only where the DNA matches it firmly. Clone sizes are given selectively: once, few, many, or a class where the clone is expanded.

CDR3 DNA: TGTGCCAGTAGTATCCCTAGCTCTTCCAACGAGCAGTACTTC
CDR3 protein: CASSIPSSSNEQYF
V gene: TRBV19
clone size: -
J gene: TRBJ2-7
D gene: -

CDR3 DNA: TGTGCCAGCAGTGAACGGTGGACTAGCACAGATACGCAGTATTTT
CDR3 protein: CASSERWTSTDTQYF
V gene: TRBV2
clone size: few
J gene: TRBJ2-3
D gene: -

CDR3 DNA: TGTGCCAGCAGAGATATAGCGGGTCTATACAATGAGCAGTTCTTC
CDR3 protein: CASRDIAGLYNEQFF
V gene: TRBV27
clone size: -
J gene: TRBJ2-1
D gene: TRBD2

CDR3 DNA: TGTGCCAGCAGCCTGAGGAGGCTGAGCTCCTACGAGCAGTACTTC
CDR3 protein: CASSLRRLSSYEQYF
V gene: TRBV28
clone size: -
J gene: TRBJ2-7
D gene: -

CDR3 DNA: TGCAGTGCTAGTTATGGGGGACTGACCTACGAGCAGTACTTC
CDR3 protein: CSASYGGLTYEQYF
V gene: TRBV20-1
clone size: -
J gene: TRBJ2-7
D gene: -

CDR3 DNA: TGTGCCAGCAGCCTGGGACAATTCTACGAGCAGTACTTC
CDR3 protein: CASSLGQFYEQYF
V gene: TRBV5-5
clone size: -
J gene: TRBJ2-7
D gene: -

CDR3 DNA: TGTGCCAGTAGTGAAACAGCCAATAACTACGAGCAGTACTTC
CDR3 protein: CASSETANNYEQYF
V gene: TRBV19
clone size: -
J gene: TRBJ2-7
D gene: -

CDR3 DNA: TGTGCCAGCAGCCTCGGACATCTCGGAGCTTTCTTT
CDR3 protein: CASSLGHLGAFF
V gene: TRBV5-6
clone size: -
J gene: TRBJ1-1
D gene: -

CDR3 DNA: TGCGCCAGCAGCCAAGTCCGTCTGCGGGGGGGGACCGGGGAGCTGTTTTTT
CDR3 protein: CASSQVRLRGGTGELFF
V gene: TRBV4-1
clone size: -
J gene: TRBJ2-2
D gene: TRBD2

CDR3 DNA: TGTGCCTGGAGCTTCAAGGGGGTCGGCGGGGGCTACACCTTC
CDR3 protein: CAWSFKGVGGGYTF
V gene: TRBV30
clone size: -
J gene: TRBJ1-2
D gene: -

CDR3 DNA: TGCAGCGTTGAGACCGACAGTGCCTACGAGCAGTACTTC
CDR3 protein: CSVETDSAYEQYF
V gene: TRBV29-1
clone size: -
J gene: TRBJ2-7
D gene: -

CDR3 DNA: TGTGCCAGCAGAACAGCCTCCTCTGGAAACACCATATATTTT
CDR3 protein: CASRTASSGNTIYF
V gene: TRBV6-6
clone size: -
J gene: TRBJ1-3
D gene: -

CDR3 DNA: TGTGCCATCAGCGGCCGAGCGGGAGGTACAGAGACCCAGTACTTC
CDR3 protein: CAISGRAGGTETQYF
V gene: TRBV10-3
clone size: -
J gene: TRBJ2-5
D gene: TRBD2

CDR3 DNA: TGTGCCACCAGCAGAGTCCGACAAGGAAATGAAAAACTGTTTTTT
CDR3 protein: CATSRVRQGNEKLFF
V gene: TRBV15
clone size: -
J gene: TRBJ1-4
D gene: -

CDR3 DNA: TGTGCCAGCAGCTCGGGACTAGCACCCGGAAACATTCAGTACTTC
CDR3 protein: CASSSGLAPGNIQYF
V gene: TRBV7-3
clone size: -
J gene: TRBJ2-4
D gene: TRBD2

CDR3 DNA: TGTGCCTCCACACAGGGGGCGGATAATTCACCCCTCCACTTT
CDR3 protein: CASTQGADNSPLHF
V gene: TRBV30
clone size: -
J gene: TRBJ1-6
D gene: TRBD1

CDR3 DNA: TGTGCCAGCAGCCGCGGGATTCCTCCTAATTCACCCCTCCACTTT
CDR3 protein: CASSRGIPPNSPLHF
V gene: TRBV7-2
clone size: -
J gene: TRBJ1-6
D gene: -

CDR3 DNA: TGTGCCAGCAGTTACTCTTCGGGAAAGGGAGCTTTCTTT
CDR3 protein: CASSYSSGKGAFF
V gene: TRBV6-2/TRBV6-3
clone size: -
J gene: TRBJ1-1
D gene: -

CDR3 DNA: TGTGCCAGCAGCCAAGCGGGGGGGGAAGGGGAGCTGTTTTTT
CDR3 protein: CASSQAGGEGELFF
V gene: TRBV3-1/TRBV3-2
clone size: -
J gene: TRBJ2-2
D gene: TRBD2

CDR3 DNA: TGTGCCAGCAGCCTAACGACCGGGACAAGGGAGCAGTACTTC
CDR3 protein: CASSLTTGTREQYF
V gene: TRBV7-9
clone size: -
J gene: TRBJ2-7
D gene: -

CDR3 DNA: TGTGCCATCTCGGTCCCAGGATCAAACGAAGCTTTCTTT
CDR3 protein: CAISVPGSNEAFF
V gene: TRBV10-3
clone size: -
J gene: TRBJ1-1
D gene: -

CDR3 DNA: TGTGCCAGCAACGACCGCCGAGGGACATCCCTAGAAGATACGCAGTATTTT
CDR3 protein: CASNDRRGTSLEDTQYF
V gene: TRBV27
clone size: -
J gene: TRBJ2-3
D gene: -

CDR3 DNA: TGCAGCGTTCGAATTCAGGTTAATGAAAAACTGTTTTTT
CDR3 protein: CSVRIQVNEKLFF
V gene: TRBV29-1
clone size: -
J gene: TRBJ1-4
D gene: -

CDR3 DNA: TGTGCCAGCAGCGTAAAAGTTAGCTCCTACAATGAGCAGTTCTTC
CDR3 protein: CASSVKVSSYNEQFF
V gene: TRBV9
clone size: -
J gene: TRBJ2-1
D gene: -

CDR3 DNA: TGTGCCAGCAGCTTAGGGACAGGGGAACGGACCCAGTACTTC
CDR3 protein: CASSLGTGERTQYF
V gene: TRBV7-2
clone size: -
J gene: TRBJ2-5
D gene: TRBD1

CDR3 DNA: TGTGCCAGCAGTTGGACAGGGGAATCAGATACGCAGTATTTT
CDR3 protein: CASSWTGESDTQYF
V gene: TRBV6-5
clone size: -
J gene: TRBJ2-3
D gene: TRBD1

CDR3 DNA: TGTGCCAGCAGTTTAGACAGTGCAACTAATGAAAAACTGTTTTTT
CDR3 protein: CASSLDSATNEKLFF
V gene: TRBV28
clone size: -
J gene: TRBJ1-4
D gene: -

CDR3 DNA: TGTGCCAGCAGCTTGAGGGGCCGGGGGAATTCACCCCTCCACTTT
CDR3 protein: CASSLRGRGNSPLHF
V gene: TRBV7-3
clone size: -
J gene: TRBJ1-6
D gene: -

CDR3 DNA: TGTGCCAGCAGGGCCATGTTGGGAGCGGGGGCAACAGATACGCAGTATTTT
CDR3 protein: CASRAMLGAGATDTQYF
V gene: TRBV6-4
clone size: -
J gene: TRBJ2-3
D gene: TRBD2

CDR3 DNA: TGTGCCAGCAGTCCCCTCCCGACATTACAGCCCCAGCATTTT
CDR3 protein: CASSPLPTLQPQHF
V gene: TRBV6-6
clone size: -
J gene: TRBJ1-5
D gene: -

CDR3 DNA: TGTGCCAGCATGCTAGCGGGAGAAGACGATACGCAGTATTTT
CDR3 protein: CASMLAGEDDTQYF
V gene: TRBV5-4
clone size: -
J gene: TRBJ2-3
D gene: TRBD2

CDR3 DNA: TGTGCCAGTAACCAGGACAGGGTCAATGGCTACACCTTC
CDR3 protein: CASNQDRVNGYTF
V gene: TRBV12-3/TRBV12-4
clone size: -
J gene: TRBJ1-2
D gene: TRBD1

CDR3 DNA: TGTGCCAGCAAGGGACTAGCGGGAGCAGGTGGGGAGCTGTTTTTT
CDR3 protein: CASKGLAGAGGELFF
V gene: TRBV6-5
clone size: -
J gene: TRBJ2-2
D gene: TRBD2

CDR3 DNA: TGTGCCAGCAGTGAAGGGAGAGGTCCCGGGGAGCTGTTTTTT
CDR3 protein: CASSEGRGPGELFF
V gene: TRBV6-1
clone size: -
J gene: TRBJ2-2
D gene: -

CDR3 DNA: TGTGCCAGTAGTATGGGGGGAGGCAGCACAGATACGCAGTATTTT
CDR3 protein: CASSMGGGSTDTQYF
V gene: TRBV19
clone size: -
J gene: TRBJ2-3
D gene: -

CDR3 DNA: TGTGCCAGCAGTGAAAAGTTGCTATATAGCAATCAGCCCCAGCATTTT
CDR3 protein: CASSEKLLYSNQPQHF
V gene: TRBV2
clone size: -
J gene: TRBJ1-5
D gene: -

CDR3 DNA: TGTGCCAGCAGCCAAGAAGGCGGGAGCTACGAGCAGTACTTC
CDR3 protein: CASSQEGGSYEQYF
V gene: TRBV4-2
clone size: -
J gene: TRBJ2-7
D gene: TRBD2

CDR3 DNA: TGTGCCAGCAGTTCAGACAGGGCTGGGACCAACGTCCTGACTTTC
CDR3 protein: CASSSDRAGTNVLTF
V gene: TRBV6-6
clone size: -
J gene: TRBJ2-6
D gene: TRBD1

CDR3 DNA: TGTGCCAGCAGTCCTACAGGCAACCAAGAGACCCAGTACTTC
CDR3 protein: CASSPTGNQETQYF
V gene: TRBV6-6
clone size: -
J gene: TRBJ2-5
D gene: -

CDR3 DNA: TGCGCCAGCAGTGAGTCGGGACAGGGAGTGGAGACCCAGTACTTC
CDR3 protein: CASSESGQGVETQYF
V gene: TRBV10-2
clone size: -
J gene: TRBJ2-5
D gene: TRBD1

CDR3 DNA: TGTGCCAGCAGTCAGGACAGGGACACTGAAGCTTTCTTT
CDR3 protein: CASSQDRDTEAFF
V gene: TRBV14
clone size: -
J gene: TRBJ1-1
D gene: TRBD1

CDR3 DNA: TGCGCCAGCAGCCAAGAGCCTAGCGGCTCCGGGGAGCTGTTTTTT
CDR3 protein: CASSQEPSGSGELFF
V gene: TRBV4-3
clone size: -
J gene: TRBJ2-2
D gene: TRBD2

CDR3 DNA: TGTGCCAGCAGCCAAGATAGACACTCAGGCTACACCTTC
CDR3 protein: CASSQDRHSGYTF
V gene: TRBV14
clone size: -
J gene: TRBJ1-2
D gene: -

CDR3 DNA: TGTGCCAGCAGCGTAGCTCCGGGGGGCAGGGATGAGCAGTTCTTC
CDR3 protein: CASSVAPGGRDEQFF
V gene: TRBV9
clone size: -
J gene: TRBJ2-1
D gene: -

CDR3 DNA: TGTGCCAGCAGCCTACCGAGGGCACCAAATGAAAAACTGTTTTTT
CDR3 protein: CASSLPRAPNEKLFF
V gene: TRBV28
clone size: -
J gene: TRBJ1-4
D gene: -